These T cell receptor beta chains were read from a single sample in a study of molecular identifiers for immune sequencing clone quantification. TCRdb reprocessed the PCR reads via MiXCR and lists one record per CDR3 protein. The table records about 640,000 distinct CDR3 sequences, nearly 20% of them present only once. What was sequenced was naive CD8+ T cells from blood, with Jurkat cell RNA spiked in. The receptors were sampled from a human donor in good health. Some libraries in this study had Jurkat cell RNA spiked in. The CDR3 runs from the conserved cysteine through the conserved F or W. A D gene is named only where the DNA matches it firmly. Expanded clones get a size class; other rows say once, few or many, or leave the size out.

TRBV6-5	TRBJ2-5	TRBD2	NA	CASSYAGGLETQYF	TGTGCCAGCAGTTACGCGGGAGGATTAGAGACCCAGTACTTC
TRBV29-1	TRBJ2-7	NA	many	CSVDVGYEQYF	TGCAGCGTTGATGTGGGGTACGAGCAGTACTTC
TRBV7-2	TRBJ2-7	TRBD2	NA	CASSLVLGTSGRADYEQYF	TGTGCCAGCAGCTTAGTATTAGGGACTAGCGGGAGGGCCGACTACGAGCAGTACTTC
TRBV7-9	TRBJ1-4	NA	NA	CASSLWEGPATNEKLFF	TGTGCCAGCAGCTTATGGGAGGGGCCTGCAACTAATGAAAAACTGTTTTTT
TRBV6-2/TRBV6-3	TRBJ1-5	TRBD1	many	CASRWTGDSNQPQHF	TGTGCCAGCAGATGGACAGGGGATAGCAATCAGCCCCAGCATTTT
TRBV15	TRBJ2-1	NA	NA	CATSRDKTGDEQFF	TGTGCCACCAGCAGAGATAAAACCGGGGATGAGCAGTTCTTC
TRBV6-1	TRBJ2-4	NA	few	CAMQTAWEKNHSQKDTQYF	TGTGCCATGCAAACAGCGTGGGAAAAGAACCATAGCCAAAAAGACACTCAGTACTTC
TRBV5-6	TRBJ2-7	TRBD2	many	CASSLGLAGAAYEQYF	TGTGCCAGCAGCTTGGGACTAGCGGGAGCGGCCTACGAGCAGTACTTC
TRBV13	TRBJ2-5	NA	many	CASQGTKTQYF	TGTGCCAGCCAGGGAACGAAGACCCAGTACTTC
TRBV12-5	TRBJ2-7	TRBD2	NA	CASGLVSGAYEQYF	TGTGCTAGTGGTTTGGTGAGCGGGGCCTACGAGCAGTACTTC
TRBV10-1	TRBJ2-7	NA	NA	CASSESSAYEQYF	TGCGCCAGCAGTGAGAGCAGCGCCTACGAGCAGTACTTC
TRBV7-6	TRBJ1-1	NA	many	CASSPHASMNTEAFF	TGTGCCAGCAGCCCCCACGCGAGTATGAACACTGAAGCTTTCTTT
TRBV10-1	TRBJ2-2	NA	few	CASSSFAQGSGELFF	TGCGCCAGCAGTTCCTTTGCCCAGGGTTCCGGGGAGCTGTTTTTT
TRBV4-1	TRBJ2-7	TRBD1	many	CASSLGQGITYEQYF	TGCGCCAGCAGCCTCGGACAGGGTATAACCTACGAGCAGTACTTC
TRBV7-9	TRBJ2-7	NA	NA	CAIQSQSSYEQYF	TGTGCCATCCAATCCCAATCTTCCTACGAGCAGTACTTC
TRBV13	TRBJ2-1	NA	few	CASSLGHGGGPHNEQFF	TGTGCCAGCAGCTTAGGCCACGGGGGAGGCCCCCACAATGAGCAGTTCTTC
TRBV29-1	TRBJ2-1	TRBD1	NA	CCVGGTGEENEQFF	TGCTGCGTTGGCGGGACAGGGGAGGAGAATGAGCAGTTCTTC
TRBV6-2/TRBV6-3	TRBJ2-1	NA	few	CASSYALVYEQFF	TGTGCCAGCAGTTACGCGCTAGTCTATGAGCAGTTCTTC
TRBV6-6	TRBJ2-7	NA	many	CASSYLFLGTAYEQYF	TGTGCCAGCAGTTATCTGTTCTTGGGGACCGCCTACGAGCAGTACTTC
TRBV21-1	TRBJ2-4	NA	NA	CASSKGAGQGAAKNIQYF	TGTGCCAGCAGCAAAGGTGCGGGACAGGGGGCGGCCAAAAACATTCAGTACTTC
TRBV12-3/TRBV12-4	TRBJ1-1	NA	many	CASSLDGLGTEAFF	TGTGCCAGCAGTTTAGACGGGCTAGGCACTGAAGCTTTCTTT
TRBV12-3/TRBV12-4	TRBJ2-1	TRBD2	many	CASSSELAGAYNEQFF	TGTGCCAGCAGTTCCGAACTAGCGGGGGCCTACAATGAGCAGTTCTTC